Below, one T cell receptor beta chain is given with its context. Measured with immunoSEQ multiplex PCR; TCRdb has only the in-frame clones, and not every one. The repertoire includes roughly 180,000 clones, around 85% of them detected once, and 1% to 1.5% sits in the top ten. The CDR3 is 14 amino acids. Trimming took 5 bases from V and 1 from J, leaving 9 bases between them. CDR1 is SGHTA, CDR2 FQGNSA, per germline. The data derive from a study of blood T cell repertoires in COVID-19. At the level of the study: From T cells, B-cell-depleted T cells, or PBMCs came the material, which was cDNA or gDNA.

The specimen was peripheral blood. This receptor was obtained from a man between 60 and 75 years old who had recovered from COVID-19. The chain couples TRBV7-2 to TRBJ1-5, with TRBD1 as a possible D gene (5 bases). The CDR3 here is CASSPGGSNQPQHF. The CDR3 DNA sequence: TGTGCCAGCAGCCCGGGGGGGAGCAATCAGCCCCAGCATTTT.